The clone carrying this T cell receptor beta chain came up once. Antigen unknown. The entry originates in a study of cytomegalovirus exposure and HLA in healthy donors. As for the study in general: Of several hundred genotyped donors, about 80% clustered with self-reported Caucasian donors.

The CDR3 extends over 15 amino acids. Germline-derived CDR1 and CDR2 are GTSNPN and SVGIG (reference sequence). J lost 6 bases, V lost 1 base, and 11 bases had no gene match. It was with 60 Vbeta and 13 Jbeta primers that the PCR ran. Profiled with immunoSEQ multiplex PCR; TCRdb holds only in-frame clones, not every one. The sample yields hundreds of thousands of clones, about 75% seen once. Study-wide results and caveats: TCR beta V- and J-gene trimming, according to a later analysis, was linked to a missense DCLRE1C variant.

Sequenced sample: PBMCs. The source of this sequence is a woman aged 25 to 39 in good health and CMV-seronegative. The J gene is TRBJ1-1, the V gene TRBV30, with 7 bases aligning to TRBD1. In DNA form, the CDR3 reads TGTGCCTGGAGTGGTACAGGGGCCGGTTGGTCTGAAGCTTTCTTT. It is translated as CAWSGTGAGWSEAFF.